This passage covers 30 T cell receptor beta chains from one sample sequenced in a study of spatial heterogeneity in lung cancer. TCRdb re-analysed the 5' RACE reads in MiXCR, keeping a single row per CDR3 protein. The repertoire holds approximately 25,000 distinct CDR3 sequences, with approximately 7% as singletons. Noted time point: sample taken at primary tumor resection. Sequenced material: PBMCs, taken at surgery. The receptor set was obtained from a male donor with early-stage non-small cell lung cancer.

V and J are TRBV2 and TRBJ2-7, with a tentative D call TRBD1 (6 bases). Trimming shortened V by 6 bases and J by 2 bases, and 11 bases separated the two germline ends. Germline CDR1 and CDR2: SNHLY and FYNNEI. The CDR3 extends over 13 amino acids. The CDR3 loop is CASSLTGPYEQYV. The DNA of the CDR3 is TGTGCCAGCAGCTTGACAGGACCCTACGAGCAGTACGTC.

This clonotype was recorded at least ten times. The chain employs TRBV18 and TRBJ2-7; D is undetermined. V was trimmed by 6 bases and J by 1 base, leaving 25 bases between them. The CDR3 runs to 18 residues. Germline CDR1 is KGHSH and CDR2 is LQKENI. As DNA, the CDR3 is TGTGCCAGCTCGCCAGCTCCTGCAGACCATGGTAGATCCTACGAGCAGTACTTC. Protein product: CASSPAPADHGRSYEQYF.

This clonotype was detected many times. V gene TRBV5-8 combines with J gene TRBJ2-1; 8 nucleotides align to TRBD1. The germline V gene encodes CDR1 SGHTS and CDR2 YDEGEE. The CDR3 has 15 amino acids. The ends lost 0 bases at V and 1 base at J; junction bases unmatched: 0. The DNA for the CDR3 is TGTGCCAGCAGCTTGGGGACAGGGTCCTACAATGAGCAGTTCTTC. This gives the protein CASSLGTGSYNEQFF.

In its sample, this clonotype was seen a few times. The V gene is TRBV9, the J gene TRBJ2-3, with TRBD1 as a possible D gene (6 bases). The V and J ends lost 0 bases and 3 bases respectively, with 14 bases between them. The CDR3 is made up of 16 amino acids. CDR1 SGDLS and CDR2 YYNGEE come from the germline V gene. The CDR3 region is CASSVGGHRGTDTQYF. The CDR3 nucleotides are TGTGCCAGCAGCGTAGGAGGCCATAGGGGGACAGATACGCAGTATTTT.

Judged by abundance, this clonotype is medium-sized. The CDR3 here is CAISESRGQVQYF. The CDR3 bases are TGTGCCATCAGTGAGTCGCGGGGGCAGGTGCAGTACTTC. The V gene is TRBV10-3, the J gene TRBJ2-7, with a weak D call TRBD2 (7 bases). The germline V gene has CDR1 ENHRY and CDR2 SYGVKD. The CDR3 sequence is 13 residues long. Trimming shortened V by 0 bases and J by 9 bases, and 12 bases separated the two germline ends.

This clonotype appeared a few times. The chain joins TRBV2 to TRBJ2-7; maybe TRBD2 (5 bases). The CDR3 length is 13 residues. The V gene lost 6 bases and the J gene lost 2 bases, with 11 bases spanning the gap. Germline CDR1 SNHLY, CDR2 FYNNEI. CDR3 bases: TGTGCCAGCAGCCCCGGGATTACCTACGAGCAGTACTTC. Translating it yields CASSPGITYEQYF.

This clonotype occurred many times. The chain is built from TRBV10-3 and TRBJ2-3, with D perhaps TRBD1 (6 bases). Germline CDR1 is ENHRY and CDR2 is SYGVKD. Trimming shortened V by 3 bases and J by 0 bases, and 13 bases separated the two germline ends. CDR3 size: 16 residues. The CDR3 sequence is CAISEVGTLSTDTQYF. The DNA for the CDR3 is TGTGCCATCAGTGAAGTCGGGACACTTAGCACAGATACGCAGTATTTT.

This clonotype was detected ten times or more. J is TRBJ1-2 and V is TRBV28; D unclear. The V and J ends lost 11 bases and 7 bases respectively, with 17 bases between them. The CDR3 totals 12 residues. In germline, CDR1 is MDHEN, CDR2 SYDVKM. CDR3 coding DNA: TGTGCCTGCGGGCCCGGAAGAGGTGGCTACACCTTC. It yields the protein CACGPGRGGYTF.

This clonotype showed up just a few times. As DNA, the CDR3 is TGTGCCTCCCGGACTATAGCGGGATTCAACAATGAGCAGTTCTTC. This encodes CASRTIAGFNNEQFF. The gene calls are TRBV10-3 and TRBJ2-1; 8 nucleotides align to TRBD2. This CDR3 comprises 15 residues. V trimming: 11 bases; J trimming: 5 bases; junction bases outside the gene matches: 14. The germline CDR1 and CDR2 sequences are ENHRY and SYGVKD.

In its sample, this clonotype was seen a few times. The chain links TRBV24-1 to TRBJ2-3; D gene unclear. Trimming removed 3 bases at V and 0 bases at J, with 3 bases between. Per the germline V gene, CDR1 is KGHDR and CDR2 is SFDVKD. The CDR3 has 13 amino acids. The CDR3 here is CATSDHSTDTQYF. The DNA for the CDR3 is TGTGCCACCAGTGATCACAGCACAGATACGCAGTATTTT.

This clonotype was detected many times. The CDR3 region is CASSYNLNTGELFF. The CDR3 region has the DNA TGTGCCAGCAGTTACAACTTAAACACCGGGGAGCTGTTTTTT. This chain links TRBV6-4 with TRBJ2-2; D gene unclear. The V gene's germline CDR1 is MRHNA and CDR2 SNTAGT. This CDR3 contains 14 residues. The V gene lost 5 bases and the J gene lost 2 bases, with 9 bases spanning the gap.

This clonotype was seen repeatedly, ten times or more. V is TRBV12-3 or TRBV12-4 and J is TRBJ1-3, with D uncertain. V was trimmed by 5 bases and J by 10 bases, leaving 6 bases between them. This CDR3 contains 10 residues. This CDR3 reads CASSVTTIYF. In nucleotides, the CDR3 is TGTGCCAGCAGTGTGACGACCATATATTTT.

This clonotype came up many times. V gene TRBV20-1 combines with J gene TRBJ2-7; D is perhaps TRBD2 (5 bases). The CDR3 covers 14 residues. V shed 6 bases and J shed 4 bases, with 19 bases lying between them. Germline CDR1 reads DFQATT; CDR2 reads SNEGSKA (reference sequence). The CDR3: CSAASSSLAYEQYV. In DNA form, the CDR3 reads TGCAGTGCCGCTTCTAGCTCGCTCGCGTACGAGCAGTACGTC.

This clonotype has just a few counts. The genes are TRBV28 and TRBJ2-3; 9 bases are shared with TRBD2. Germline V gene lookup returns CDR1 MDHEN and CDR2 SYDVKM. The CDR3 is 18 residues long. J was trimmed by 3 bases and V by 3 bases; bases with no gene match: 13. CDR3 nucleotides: TGTGCCAGCAGTTTTTCCCGGTTGAGCGGGAGGAGGACAGATACGCAGTATTTT. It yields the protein CASSFSRLSGRRTDTQYF.

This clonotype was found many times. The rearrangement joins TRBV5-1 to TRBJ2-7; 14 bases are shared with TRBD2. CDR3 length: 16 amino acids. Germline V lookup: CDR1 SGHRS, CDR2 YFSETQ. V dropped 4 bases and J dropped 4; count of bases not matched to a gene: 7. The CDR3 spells CASSPPGLAGGYEQYF. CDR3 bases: TGCGCCAGCAGCCCTCCCGGACTAGCGGGAGGTTACGAGCAGTACTTC.

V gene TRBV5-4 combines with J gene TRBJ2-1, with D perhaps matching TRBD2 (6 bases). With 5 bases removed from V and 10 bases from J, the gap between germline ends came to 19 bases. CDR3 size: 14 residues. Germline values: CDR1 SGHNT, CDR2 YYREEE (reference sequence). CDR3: CASRSGTDFSEQFF. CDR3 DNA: TGTGCCAGCAGATCCGGGACTGACTTTTCCGAGCAGTTCTTC. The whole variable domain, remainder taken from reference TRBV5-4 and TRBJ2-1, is ETGVTQSPTHLIKTRGQQVTLRCSSQSGHNTVSWYQQALGQGPQFIFQYYREEENGRGNFPPRFSGLQFPNYSSELNVNALELDDSALYLCASRSGTDFSEQFFGPGTRLTVL.

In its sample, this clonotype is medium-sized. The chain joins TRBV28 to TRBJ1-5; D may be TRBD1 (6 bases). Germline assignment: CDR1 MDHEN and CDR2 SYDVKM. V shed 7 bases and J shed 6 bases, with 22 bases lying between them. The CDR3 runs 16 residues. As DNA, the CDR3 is TGTGCCAGCACCGTTCAGCGGACAGCGGGTGGTCAGCCCCAGCATTTT. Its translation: CASTVQRTAGGQPQHF.

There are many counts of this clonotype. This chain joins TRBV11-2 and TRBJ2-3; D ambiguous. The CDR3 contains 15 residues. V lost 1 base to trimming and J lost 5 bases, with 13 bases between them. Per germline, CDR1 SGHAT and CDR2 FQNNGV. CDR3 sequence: CASSLVGSGLDTQYF. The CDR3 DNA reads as TGTGCCAGCAGCTTAGTAGGGTCCGGTTTAGATACGCAGTATTTT.

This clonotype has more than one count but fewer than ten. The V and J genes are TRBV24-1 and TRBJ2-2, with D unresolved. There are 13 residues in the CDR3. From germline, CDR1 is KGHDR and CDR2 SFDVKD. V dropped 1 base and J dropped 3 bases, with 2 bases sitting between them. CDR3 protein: CATSDFYTGELFF. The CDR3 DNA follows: TGTGCCACCAGTGATTTCTACACCGGGGAGCTGTTTTTT.

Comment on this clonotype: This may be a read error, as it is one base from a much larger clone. CDR3 amino acids: CASSRENGGSYEQYF. The CDR3 DNA follows: TGCGCCAGCAGCCGAGAGAATGGGGGATCCTACGAGCAGTACTTC. This chain uses TRBV4-1 with TRBJ2-7; either TRBD1 or TRBD2 may fit D (5 bases each). V lost 4 bases and J lost 1, with 14 bases in between. CDR1 and CDR2 from the germline V gene are MGHRA and YSYEKL. This CDR3 is built from 15 residues.

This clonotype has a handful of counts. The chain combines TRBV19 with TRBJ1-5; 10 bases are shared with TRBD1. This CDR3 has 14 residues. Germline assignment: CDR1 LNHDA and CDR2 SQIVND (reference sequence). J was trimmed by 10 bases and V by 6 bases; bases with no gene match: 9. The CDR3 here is CASSDRGPLSPQHF. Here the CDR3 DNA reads TGTGCCAGTAGCGACAGGGGGCCCTTATCCCCCCAGCATTTT.

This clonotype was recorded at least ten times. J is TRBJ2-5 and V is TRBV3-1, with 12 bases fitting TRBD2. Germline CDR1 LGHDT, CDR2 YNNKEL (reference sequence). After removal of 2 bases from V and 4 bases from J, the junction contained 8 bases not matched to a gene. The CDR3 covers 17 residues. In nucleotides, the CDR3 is TGTGCCAGCAGCCAACGACGGCCGGGACTAGCGGGAGAGACCCAGTACTTC. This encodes CASSQRRPGLAGETQYF.

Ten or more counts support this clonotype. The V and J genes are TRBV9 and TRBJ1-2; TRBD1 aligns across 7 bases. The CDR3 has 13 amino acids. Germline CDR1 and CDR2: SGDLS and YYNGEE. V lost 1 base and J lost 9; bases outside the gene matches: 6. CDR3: CASSVRDRTSYTF. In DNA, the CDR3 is TGTGCCAGCAGCGTAAGGGACAGAACAAGCTACACCTTC.

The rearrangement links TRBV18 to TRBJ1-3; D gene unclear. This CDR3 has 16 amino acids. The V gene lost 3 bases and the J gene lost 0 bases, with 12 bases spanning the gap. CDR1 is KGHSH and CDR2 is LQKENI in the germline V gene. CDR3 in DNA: TGTGCCAGCTCACCTTCGGGAACCCGCTCTGGAAACACCATATATTTT. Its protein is CASSPSGTRSGNTIYF.

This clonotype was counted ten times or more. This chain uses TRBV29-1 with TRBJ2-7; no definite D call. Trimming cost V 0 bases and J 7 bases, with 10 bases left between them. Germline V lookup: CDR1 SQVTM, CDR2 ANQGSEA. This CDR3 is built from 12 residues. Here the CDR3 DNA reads TGCAGCGTTGAAGATGTCAGGTCTGAGCAGTACGTC. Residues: CSVEDVRSEQYV.

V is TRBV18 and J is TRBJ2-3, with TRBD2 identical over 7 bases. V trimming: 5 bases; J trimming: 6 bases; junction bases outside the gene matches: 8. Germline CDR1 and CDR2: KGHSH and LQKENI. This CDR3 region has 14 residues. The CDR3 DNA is TGTGCCAGCTCATACCAGACCGGGAGGGATACGCAGTATTTT. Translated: CASSYQTGRDTQYF.

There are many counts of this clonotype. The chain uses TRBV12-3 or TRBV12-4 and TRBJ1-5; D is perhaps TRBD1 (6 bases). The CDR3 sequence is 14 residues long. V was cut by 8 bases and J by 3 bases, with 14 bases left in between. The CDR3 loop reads CASVFTGSNQPQHF. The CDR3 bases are TGTGCCAGCGTCTTTACAGGGTCCAATCAGCCCCAGCATTTT.

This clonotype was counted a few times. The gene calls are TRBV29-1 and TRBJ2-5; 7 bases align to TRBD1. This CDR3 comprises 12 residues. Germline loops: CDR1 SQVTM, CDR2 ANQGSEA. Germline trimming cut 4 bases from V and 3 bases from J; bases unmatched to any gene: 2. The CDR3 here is CSVGGTEETQYF. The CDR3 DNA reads TGCAGCGTTGGGGGGACAGAAGAGACCCAGTACTTC.

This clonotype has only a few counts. CDR3 amino acids: CSAGEMNTEAFF. CDR3 sequence (DNA): TGCAGTGCGGGGGAGATGAACACTGAAGCTTTCTTT. This rearrangement joins TRBV20-1 to TRBJ1-1, with D tentatively TRBD1 (5 bases). Germline CDR1 and CDR2: DFQATT and SNEGSKA (reference sequence). CDR3 size: 12 residues. With 6 bases removed from V and 0 bases from J, the gap between germline ends came to 8 bases.

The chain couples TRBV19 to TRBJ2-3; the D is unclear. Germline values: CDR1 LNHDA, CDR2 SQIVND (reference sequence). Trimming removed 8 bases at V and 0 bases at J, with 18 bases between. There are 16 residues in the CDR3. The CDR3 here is CASSLRTLKSTDTQYF. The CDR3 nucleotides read TGTGCCAGTTCTCTACGGACCCTTAAGAGCACAGATACGCAGTATTTT.